This T cell receptor (beta chain) was observed in a study of T cell responses to AZD1222 COVID-19 vaccine. Regarding the study as a whole: At baseline, just a handful of AZD1222 recipients tested seropositive.

Using immunoSEQ multiplex PCR, the repertoire was profiled, and TCRdb retains in-frame clones only, with some absent. This sample carries some 170,000 clones, 85% to 90% of them seen once, and the ten largest clones take 1.5% to 2%. Comments on this clone: What it binds is not known.

The receptor's source is an adult in good health. The specimen comprised peripheral blood, sampled on day 0 of AZD1222 vaccination.

The chain's CDR3 is CASSIQGSNQPQHF. CDR3 DNA: TGTGCCAGCAGTATACAGGGTAGCAATCAGCCCCAGCATTTT. The rearrangement uses TRBV6-6 and TRBJ1-5; D is perhaps TRBD1 (6 bases). The length of the CDR3 is 14 residues. The germline gives CDR1 MNHNY, CDR2 SVGAGI (reference sequence). Trimming cost V 5 bases and J 0 bases, with 8 bases left between them.